The clone carrying this T cell receptor beta chain was found a few times. This sample was included in a study of blood T cell repertoires in COVID-19. Study context: From T cells, B-cell-depleted T cells, or PBMCs came the material, which was cDNA or gDNA.

Per the original methods: Estimation of nucleated cell counts was performed using reference gene primer amplification. This table comes from immunoSEQ multiplex PCR, and its TCRdb copy is limited to in-frame clones, with some not included. V, J and clone size are those of that table, while D and trimming were read from the DNA. The table includes under 250,000 clones, around 83% detected once. V was clipped by 4 bases and J by 1 base; unmatched bases: 11. The CDR3 extends over 17 amino acids. CDR1 and CDR2 (germline): MNHEY, SVGEGT. This clonotype was obtained from a woman aged 40 to 50 with acute COVID-19. The chain employs TRBV6-2 or TRBV6-3 and TRBJ2-3, with 7 bases matching TRBD2. The source material was PBMCs or T cells enriched from blood (not recorded which). CDR3 region: CASSLPPTSLRTDTQYF. The CDR3, as DNA: TGTGCCAGCAGTTTACCCCCGACTAGCCTCCGCACAGATACGCAGTATTTT.